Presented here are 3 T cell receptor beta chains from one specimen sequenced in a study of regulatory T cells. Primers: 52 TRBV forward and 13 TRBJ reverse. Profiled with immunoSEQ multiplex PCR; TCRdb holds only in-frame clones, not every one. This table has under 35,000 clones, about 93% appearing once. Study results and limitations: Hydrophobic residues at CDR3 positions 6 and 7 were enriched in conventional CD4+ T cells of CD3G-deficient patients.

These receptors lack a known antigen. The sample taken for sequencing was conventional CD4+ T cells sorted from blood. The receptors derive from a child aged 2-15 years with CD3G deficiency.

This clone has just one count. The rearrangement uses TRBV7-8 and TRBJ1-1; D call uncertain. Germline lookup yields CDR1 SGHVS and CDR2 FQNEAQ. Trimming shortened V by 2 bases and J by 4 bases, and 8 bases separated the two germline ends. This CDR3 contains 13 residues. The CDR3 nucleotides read TGTGCCAGCAGCTTAAAGAGAGGCACTGAAGCTTTCTTT. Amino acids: CASSLKRGTEAFF.

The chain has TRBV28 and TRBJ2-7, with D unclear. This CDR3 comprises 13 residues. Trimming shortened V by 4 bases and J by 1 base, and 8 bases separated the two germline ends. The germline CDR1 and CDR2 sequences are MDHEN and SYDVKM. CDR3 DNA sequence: TGTGCCAGCAGTTCGGACGGGTCCTACGAGCAGTACTTC. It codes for CASSSDGSYEQYF.

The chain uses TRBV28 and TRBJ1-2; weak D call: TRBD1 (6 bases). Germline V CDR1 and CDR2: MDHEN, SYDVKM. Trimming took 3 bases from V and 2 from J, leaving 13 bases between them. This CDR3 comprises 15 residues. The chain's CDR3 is CASSFRGRENYGYTF. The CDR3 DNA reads TGTGCCAGCAGTTTCCGGGGGCGAGAAAACTATGGCTACACCTTC.